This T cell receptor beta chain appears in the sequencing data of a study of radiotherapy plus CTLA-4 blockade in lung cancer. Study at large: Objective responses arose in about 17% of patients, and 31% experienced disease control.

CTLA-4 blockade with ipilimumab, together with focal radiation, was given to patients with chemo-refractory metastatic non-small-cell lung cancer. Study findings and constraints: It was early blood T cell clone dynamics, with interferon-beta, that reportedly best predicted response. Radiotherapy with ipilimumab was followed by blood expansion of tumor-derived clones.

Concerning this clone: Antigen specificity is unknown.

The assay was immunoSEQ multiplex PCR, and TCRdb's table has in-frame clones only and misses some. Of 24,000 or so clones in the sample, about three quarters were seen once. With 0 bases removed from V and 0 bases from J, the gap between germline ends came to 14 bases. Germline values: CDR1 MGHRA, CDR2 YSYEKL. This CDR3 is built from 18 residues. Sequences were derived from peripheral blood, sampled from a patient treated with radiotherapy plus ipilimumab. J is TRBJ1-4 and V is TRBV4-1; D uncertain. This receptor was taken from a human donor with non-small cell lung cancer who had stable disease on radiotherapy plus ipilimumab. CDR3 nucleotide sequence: TGCGCCAGCAGCCAAGAAAACCCCTCCGGTGCAACTAATGAAAAACTGTTTTTT. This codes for CASSQENPSGATNEKLFF.